The clone carrying this T cell receptor (beta chain) came up many times. Its antigen is as yet unknown. These data belong to a study of T cells in Graves' hyperthyroidism and ophthalmopathy. Study-wide findings and caveats: Expanded thyroid clonotypes (above 0.001) were mostly also found in blood.

Trimming removed 6 bases at V and 3 bases at J, with 12 bases between. The CDR3 is made up of 13 amino acids. Across 18 months, stable Graves' hyperthyroidism was marked by no progression to ophthalmopathy. Patients aged 18 to 65 had newly diagnosed hyperthyroidism lasting under 2 months. Every diagnosis used clinical symptoms, serum thyroxine and TRAb, thyroid ultrasound and orbital computed tomography. RNA transcripts were the template for amplifying TCR beta CDR3 regions. The TCR CDR3 first-round RT-PCR relied on the HTBI primer set. TCRdb redid the calling of the multiplex PCR reads with MiXCR, one entry per CDR3 protein. The sample shows about 740,000 distinct CDR3 sequences, 12% to 15% of them seen only once.

J is TRBJ2-7 and V is TRBV12-3 or TRBV12-4, with D hard to call. The sequenced material came from blood. The sequence was collected from a woman under 30 with Graves' hyperthyroidism. The CDR3 DNA is TGTGCCAGCAGGTCGGGCAAGGACTACGAGCAGTACTTC. As protein: CASRSGKDYEQYF.